This TCR beta chain was identified in a study of blood T cell repertoires in COVID-19. In the study overall: Sites in the United States, Italy and Spain provided acute and convalescent COVID-19 samples. PBMCs, B-cell-depleted T cells, or T cells were the source of the cDNA or gDNA that made up the material.

The CDR3 extends over 15 amino acids. Germline V CDR1 and CDR2: SGHAT, FQNNGV. V lost 1 base and J lost 2, with 11 bases in between. Study processing details: For nucleated cells, counts were estimated from reference gene primer amplification. Method: immunoSEQ multiplex PCR; TCRdb's copy keeps in-frame clones and lacks some. D and trimming were read from the DNA, whereas the V and J calls and clone size are those reported in that table. The repertoire has approximately 90,000 clones, roughly 84% of them found once; the top ten carry 4.5% to 6%. The rearrangement links TRBV11-2 to TRBJ1-2; D is unclear. The source of this sequence is a woman at least 80 years old with acute or convalescent COVID-19. Material: peripheral blood. As DNA, the CDR3 is TGTGCCAGCAGCTTAGTCGGGGAGTGGAACTATGGCTACACCTTC. Its translation: CASSLVGEWNYGYTF.